The rows below give T cell receptor beta chains drawn from one sample of a study of blood T cell repertoires in COVID-19. Data came from immunoSEQ multiplex PCR; TCRdb stores just in-frame clones and leaves some out. The sample consists of about 260,000 clones, 80% to 90% of them appearing once. Material: peripheral blood. Receptor source: a man aged 60-69 years with acute or convalescent COVID-19. Both conserved end residues are part of each CDR3. Fields, in order: D gene, V gene, clone size, J gene, CDR3 protein, CDR3 DNA. A D gene is named only where the DNA matches it firmly. Size tells how often a clone was seen (once, few, many) or the class of an expanded clone, and some rows leave it out.

>NA|TRBV4-1|NA|TRBJ2-6
CASSQPSSGANVLTF
TGCGCCAGCAGCCAACCCTCCTCTGGGGCCAACGTCCTGACTTTC
>NA|TRBV5-1|NA|TRBJ2-5
CASGGQRAGETQYF
TGCGCCAGCGGCGGACAGCGAGCTGGAGAGACCCAGTACTTC
>TRBD2|TRBV19|NA|TRBJ2-3
CASSGLAGITTDTQYF
TGTGCCAGTAGCGGACTAGCGGGCATCACCACAGATACGCAGTATTTT
>NA|TRBV5-6|NA|TRBJ2-7
CASSLGHPWEQYF
TGTGCCAGCAGCTTAGGACATCCTTGGGAGCAGTACTTC
>TRBD1|TRBV28|NA|TRBJ1-4
CASRTGVDGEKLFF
TGTGCCAGCAGAACAGGGGTCGATGGTGAAAAACTGTTTTTT
>NA|TRBV19|few|TRBJ1-1
CASSISPGTMNTEAFF
TGTGCCAGTAGTATAAGTCCGGGAACCATGAACACTGAAGCTTTCTTT
>TRBD1|TRBV10-3|NA|TRBJ1-2
CAITGQGTNYGYTF
TGTGCCATCACCGGACAGGGGACTAACTATGGCTACACCTTC
>TRBD1|TRBV9|NA|TRBJ2-7
CASSVGGTGWYEQYF
TGTGCCAGCAGCGTAGGTGGGACAGGGTGGTACGAGCAGTACTTC
>TRBD2|TRBV6-2/TRBV6-3|NA|TRBJ2-2
CASSPPQAGGKNTGELFF
TGTGCCAGCAGTCCGCCTCAAGCGGGGGGGAAGAACACCGGGGAGCTGTTTTTT
>TRBD1|TRBV4-3|NA|TRBJ2-3
CASSQGTGVATDTQYF
TGCGCCAGCAGCCAAGGGACAGGGGTTGCCACAGATACGCAGTATTTT
>TRBD2|TRBV15|once|TRBJ2-5
CATSPRGGDDQETQYF
TGTGCCACCAGCCCTCGGGGGGGCGACGACCAAGAGACCCAGTACTTC
>NA|TRBV28|NA|TRBJ1-4
CASSPPGLQNEKLFF
TGTGCCAGCAGTCCACCGGGACTCCAGAATGAAAAACTGTTTTTT
>NA|TRBV18|NA|TRBJ2-5
CASSGYTGETQYF
TGTGCCAGCTCAGGGTATACAGGAGAGACCCAGTACTTC
>NA|TRBV5-8|NA|TRBJ2-5
CASSFGQSTETQYF
TGTGCCAGCAGCTTCGGACAATCCACGGAGACCCAGTACTTC
>TRBD1|TRBV7-9|NA|TRBJ1-2
CASSSDRDRIYGYTF
TGTGCCAGCAGCTCCGACCGGGACAGAATATATGGCTACACCTTC
>TRBD2|TRBV9|once|TRBJ2-4
CASSVTSGYIQYF
TGTGCCAGCAGCGTGACTAGCGGCTACATTCAGTACTTC
>NA|TRBV4-3|once|TRBJ2-7
CASSLTRGRDYEQYF
TGCGCCAGCAGCCTTACGCGGGGTCGAGATTACGAGCAGTACTTC
>TRBD1|TRBV18|NA|TRBJ1-5
CASSRDGQGGQPQHF
TGTGCCAGCTCACGCGACGGACAGGGGGGTCAGCCCCAGCATTTT
>NA|TRBV6-5|NA|TRBJ1-6
CATTGVSYNSPLHF
TGTGCCACCACGGGGGTCTCCTATAATTCACCCCTCCACTTT
>TRBD1|TRBV6-5|NA|TRBJ2-7
CASSYAGGRYEQYF
TGTGCCAGCAGTTACGCAGGGGGCCGCTACGAGCAGTACTTC
>NA|TRBV7-9|NA|TRBJ1-1
CASSTTGQNTEAFF
TGTGCCAGCAGCACTACAGGGCAGAACACTGAAGCTTTCTTT
>NA|TRBV7-2|NA|TRBJ2-7
CASSLVGRGIGEQYF
TGTGCCAGCAGCTTAGTGGGCAGGGGAATCGGCGAGCAGTACTTC
>TRBD1|TRBV7-2|NA|TRBJ1-1
CASSLQGANTEAFF
TGTGCCAGCAGCTTGCAGGGGGCAAACACTGAAGCTTTCTTT
>TRBD2|TRBV10-3|NA|TRBJ2-7
CAISESVLAGPYEQYF
TGTGCCATCAGTGAGTCTGTACTAGCGGGTCCCTACGAGCAGTACTTC
>NA|TRBV2|few|TRBJ1-6
CASRTQTDNSPLHF
TGTGCCAGCAGGACACAGACAGATAATTCACCCCTCCACTTT
>TRBD1|TRBV19|NA|TRBJ1-1
CASTIRDRGFWTEAFF
TGTGCCAGCACAATTCGGGACAGGGGGTTTTGGACTGAAGCTTTCTTT
>TRBD1|TRBV18|NA|TRBJ2-7
CASSPGTGLTYEQYF
TGTGCCAGCTCACCAGGGACAGGACTAACCTACGAGCAGTACTTC
>TRBD2|TRBV30|few|TRBJ2-1
CAWRPAGGKNEQFF
TGTGCCTGGAGGCCAGCGGGGGGGAAGAATGAGCAGTTCTTC
>TRBD1|TRBV27|few|TRBJ1-2
CASSRGQVDYGYTF
TGTGCCAGCAGCCGGGGACAGGTGGACTATGGCTACACCTTC
>NA|TRBV15|NA|TRBJ1-5
CATSRDDEDSNQPQHF
TGTGCCACCAGCAGAGATGACGAGGATAGCAATCAGCCCCAGCATTTT
>TRBD1|TRBV2|NA|TRBJ1-5
CASSGGQGNQPQHF
TGTGCCAGCAGTGGGGGACAGGGGAATCAGCCCCAGCATTTT
>NA|TRBV29-1|once|TRBJ2-3
CSVEVPRPTDTQYF
TGCAGCGTTGAAGTCCCCAGGCCCACAGATACGCAGTATTTT
>TRBD1|TRBV28|NA|TRBJ2-7
CASSLAGTGAYEQYF
TGTGCCAGCAGCCTCGCCGGGACAGGTGCCTACGAGCAGTACTTC
>NA|TRBV19|NA|TRBJ2-2
CASRADRTGELFF
TGTGCCAGTAGAGCAGACAGGACCGGGGAGCTGTTTTTT
>TRBD1|TRBV3-1/TRBV3-2|few|TRBJ2-7
CASSRQGPSSEQYF
TGTGCCAGCAGTCGACAGGGTCCATCTAGCGAGCAGTACTTC
>TRBD1|TRBV6-6|NA|TRBJ1-2
CASSYGPGGSGYTF
TGTGCCAGCAGTTACGGCCCAGGGGGCTCGGGCTACACCTTC
>TRBD1|TRBV30|NA|TRBJ1-2
CAWIYRDRGSYGYTF
TGTGCCTGGATTTACCGGGACAGGGGTTCCTATGGCTACACCTTC
>NA|TRBV18|few|TRBJ2-5
CASSPPMIAIQETQYF
TGTGCCAGCTCACCACCGATGATTGCTATCCAAGAGACCCAGTACTTC
>TRBD2|TRBV6-5|few|TRBJ2-7
CASAAGRASYEQYF
TGTGCCAGCGCGGCAGGGAGGGCGTCCTACGAGCAGTACTTC
>TRBD2|TRBV3-1/TRBV3-2|NA|TRBJ2-3
CASSGTSGFTDTQYF
TGTGCCAGCAGCGGGACTAGCGGTTTCACAGATACGCAGTATTTT
>TRBD2|TRBV18|NA|TRBJ2-3
CASSPGLAGGQYF
TGTGCCAGCTCACCAGGACTAGCGGGAGGGCAGTATTTT
>NA|TRBV2|few|TRBJ2-3
CASTAGPPGDTQYF
TGTGCCAGTACGGCAGGGCCCCCTGGGGATACGCAGTATTTT
>NA|TRBV30|NA|TRBJ1-6
CAWRGGGAERHSPLHF
TGTGCCTGGAGGGGGGGTGGGGCGGAGAGGCACTCACCCCTCCACTTT